The next 13 T cell receptor beta chains were all read from a single sample in a study of blood T cell repertoires in COVID-19. Assay: immunoSEQ multiplex PCR; the TCRdb copy retains only in-frame clones and omits some. There are some 300,000 clones in the sample; approximately 89% occur only once, and roughly a tenth lies in the top ten. The sequenced sample was PBMCs or T cells enriched from blood (not recorded which). The receptors were gathered from a woman aged 40-49 years who had recovered from COVID-19.

V gene TRBV5-1 combines with J gene TRBJ1-1; the match to TRBD1 covers 9 bases. Germline V lookup: CDR1 SGHRS, CDR2 YFSETQ. The CDR3 consists of 16 residues. J lost 4 bases, V lost 6 bases, and 13 bases had no gene match. CDR3 coding DNA: TGCGCCAGCAAACCGGGACAGGGCCCGGCGGGCACTGAAGCTTTCTTT. Translating gives CASKPGQGPAGTEAFF. Full variable domain (missing parts from reference TRBV5-1 and TRBJ1-1): KAGVTQTPRYLIKTRGQQVTLSCSPISGHRSVSWYQQTPGQGLQFLFEYFSETQRNKGNFPGRFSGRQFSNSRSEMNVSTLELGDSALYLCASKPGQGPAGTEAFFGQGTRLTVV.

V is TRBV5-1 and J is TRBJ1-1; D ambiguous. Germline CDR1 SGHRS, CDR2 YFSETQ. The V end was cut by 4 bases, the J end by 4 bases, with 14 bases between. CDR3 length: 14 amino acids. The CDR3, as DNA: TGCGCCAGCAGCGTAAGGATGTCGGGCACTGAAGCTTTCTTT. Protein product: CASSVRMSGTEAFF.

The V and J genes are TRBV2 and TRBJ2-7; 10 positions match TRBD1. V lost 5 bases and J lost 3; bases outside the gene matches: 1. The CDR3 length is 13 residues. Germline lookup yields CDR1 SNHLY and CDR2 FYNNEI. DNA of the CDR3: TGTGCCAGCAGTCGGACAGGGGGCTACGAGCAGTACTTC. This gives the protein CASSRTGGYEQYF.

The chain recombines TRBV3-1 (or the pseudogene TRBV3-2) with TRBJ1-2; D not certain. The CDR3 is 15 residues long. V was trimmed by 4 bases and J by 4 bases, leaving 16 bases between them. Germline CDR1 reads LGHDT; CDR2 reads YNNKEL (reference sequence). In nucleotides, the CDR3 is TGTGCCAGCAGCCCGATTTGGCAGGACTCCTATGGCTACACCTTC. This sequence encodes CASSPIWQDSYGYTF.

The genes are TRBV11-1 and TRBJ2-7, with D unclear. The germline V and J ends were trimmed by 5 bases and 3 bases, with 8 bases remaining between them. The germline V gene has CDR1 SGHAT and CDR2 FQDESV (reference sequence). CDR3 length equals 12 residues. CDR3 amino acids: CASSPPGYEQYF. The CDR3 region has the DNA TGTGCCAGCAGCCCCCCAGGCTACGAGCAGTACTTC.

The chain is built from TRBV28 and TRBJ2-7; D gene ambiguous. Deletions cut 4 bases from V and 7 bases from J, with 8 bases between. The CDR3 extends over 11 amino acids. CDR1 MDHEN and CDR2 SYDVKM come from the germline V gene. CDR3 nucleotide sequence: TGTGCCAGCAGTTCATTCCTAGAGCAGTACTTC. This gives the protein CASSSFLEQYF.

V is TRBV6-2 or TRBV6-3 and J is TRBJ2-2, with D perhaps matching TRBD1 (6 bases). This CDR3 spans 15 amino acids. Between the trimmed V and J ends, which lost 2 bases and 6 bases, there was a span of 13 bases. The V gene's germline CDR1 is MNHEY and CDR2 SVGEGT. The CDR3: CASSYTGYSAGELFF. The CDR3 DNA follows: TGTGCCAGCAGTTACACAGGGTATAGTGCCGGGGAGCTGTTTTTT.

This chain links TRBV6-4 with TRBJ1-6; D perhaps matches TRBD1 (5 bases). V lost 0 bases, J lost 8 bases, and 5 bases lay in between. Germline V gene sequence: CDR1 MRHNA, CDR2 SNTAGT. The CDR3 consists of 13 residues. CDR3 bases: TGTGCCAGCAGTGACTCAGGGGATTCACCCCTCCACTTT. Its translation: CASSDSGDSPLHF.

The V call is TRBV2, the J call TRBJ2-3, with 9 bases aligning to TRBD2. In germline, CDR1 is SNHLY, CDR2 FYNNEI. Trimming took 6 bases from V and 6 from J; bases not matched to a gene: 13. The CDR3 covers 16 residues. The CDR3 spells CASRFGTSLSRDTQYF. CDR3 DNA: TGTGCCAGCAGGTTCGGGACTAGCTTATCTAGGGATACGCAGTATTTT.

The CDR3 sequence is CASSYLASGDTDTQYF. CDR3 nucleotide sequence: TGTGCCAGCAGTTACTTGGCTAGCGGGGACACAGATACGCAGTATTTT. The chain carries TRBV6-6 and TRBJ2-3, with TRBD2 matching 9 bases. Per germline, CDR1 MNHNY and CDR2 SVGAGI (reference sequence). V was clipped by 1 base and J by 2 bases; unmatched bases: 4. This CDR3 has 16 amino acids.

The count of this clone is one. The chain links TRBV6-5 to TRBJ2-7, with 10 bases matching TRBD1. Trimming took 7 bases from V and 1 from J; bases not matched to a gene: 4. The CDR3 runs 14 residues. Germline loops: CDR1 MNHEY, CDR2 SVGAGI. CDR3 region: CASKMGQGSYEQYF. CDR3 in DNA: TGTGCCAGCAAAATGGGACAGGGGTCCTACGAGCAGTACTTC.

The chain recombines TRBV29-1 with TRBJ2-5; D is possibly TRBD2 (6 bases). This CDR3 is 13 amino acids long. Germline V CDR1 and CDR2: SQVTM, ANQGSEA. The ends were cut back, 5 bases at V and 5 bases at J, with 15 bases in the middle. Here the CDR3 reads CSVLRGGVETQYF. The CDR3 DNA sequence: TGCAGCGTTCTAAGGGGCGGGGTCGAGACCCAGTACTTC.

DNA for the CDR3: TGTGCCAGTAGTATCGCTACCGGGACAGGGAATGGCTACACCTTC. Its protein product is CASSIATGTGNGYTF. The rearrangement joins TRBV19 to TRBJ1-2, with 9 nucleotides matching TRBD1. The V and J ends lost 3 bases and 6 bases, in that order; junction bases with no gene match: 8. Germline V gene lookup returns CDR1 LNHDA and CDR2 SQIVND (reference sequence). There are 15 residues in the CDR3. Full variable domain (missing parts from reference TRBV19 and TRBJ1-2): DGGITQSPKYLFRKEGQNVTLSCEQNLNHDAMYWYRQDPGQGLRLIYYSQIVNDFQKGDIAEGYSVSREKKESFPLTVTSAQKNPTAFYLCASSIATGTGNGYTFGSGTRLTVV.